This T cell receptor (beta chain) comes out of a study of blood T cells in healthy people across ages. Then a second PCR, running roughly 7 to 11 cycles, was carried out with a sample-barcoded 5' primer and a J-beta primer mix. Each cDNA molecule was tagged by a template-switch adaptor that had 12 random nucleotides. Using its own MiXCR run on the 5' RACE reads, TCRdb lists one record per CDR3 protein. The table includes around 1.7 million distinct CDR3 sequences, 28% detected once. Details on this clonotype: One junction end disagrees with the germline gene, perhaps due to a read error.

This CDR3 region has 17 residues. The germline CDR1 and CDR2 sequences are SGHTA and FQGNSA. The total RNA that was extracted per sample amounted to at least 5 micrograms. Specimen: blood. The receptor was isolated from a young woman in good health. J is TRBJ2-5 and V is TRBV7-2; 8 bases are shared with TRBD2. The CDR3 coding sequence is TGTGCCAGCAGCTTAGAGGTCGAACTAGCGGAAGCAGAGATCCAGTACTTC. Its protein is CASSLEVELAEAEIQYF.